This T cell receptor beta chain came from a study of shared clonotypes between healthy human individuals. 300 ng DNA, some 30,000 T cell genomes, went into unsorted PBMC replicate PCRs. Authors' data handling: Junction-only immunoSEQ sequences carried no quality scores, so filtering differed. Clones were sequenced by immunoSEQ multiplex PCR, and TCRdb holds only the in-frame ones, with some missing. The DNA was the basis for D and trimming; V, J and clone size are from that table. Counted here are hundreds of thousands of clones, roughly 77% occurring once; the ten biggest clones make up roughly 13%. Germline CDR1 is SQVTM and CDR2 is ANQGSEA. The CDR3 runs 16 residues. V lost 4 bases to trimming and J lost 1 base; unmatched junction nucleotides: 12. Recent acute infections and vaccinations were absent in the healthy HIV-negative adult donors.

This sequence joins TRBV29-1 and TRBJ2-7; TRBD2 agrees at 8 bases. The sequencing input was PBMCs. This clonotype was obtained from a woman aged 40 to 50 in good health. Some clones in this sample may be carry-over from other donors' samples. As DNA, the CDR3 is TGCAGCGTTGGGTTAGGACTAGCCAGGGAGTCCTACGAGCAGTACTTC. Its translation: CSVGLGLARESYEQYF.